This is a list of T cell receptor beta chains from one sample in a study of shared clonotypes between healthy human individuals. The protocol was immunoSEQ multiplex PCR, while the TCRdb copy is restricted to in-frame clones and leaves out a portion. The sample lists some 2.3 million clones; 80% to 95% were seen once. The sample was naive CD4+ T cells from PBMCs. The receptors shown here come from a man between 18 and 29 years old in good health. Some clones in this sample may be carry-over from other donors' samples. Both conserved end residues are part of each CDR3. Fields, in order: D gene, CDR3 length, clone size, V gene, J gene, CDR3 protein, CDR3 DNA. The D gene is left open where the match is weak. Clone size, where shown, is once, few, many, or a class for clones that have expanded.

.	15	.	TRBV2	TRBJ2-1	CASRSGPPANNEQFF	TGTGCCAGCAGATCCGGGCCTCCAGCCAACAATGAGCAGTTCTTC
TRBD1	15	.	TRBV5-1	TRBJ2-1	CASGGSTGNAAEQFF	TGCGCCAGCGGAGGATCGACAGGGAACGCAGCTGAGCAGTTCTTC
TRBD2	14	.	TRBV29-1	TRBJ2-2	CSVARTSNTGELFF	TGCAGCGTGGCACGGACTAGCAACACCGGGGAGCTGTTTTTT
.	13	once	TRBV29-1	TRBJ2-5	CSVESILGETQYF	TGCAGCGTTGAATCGATCTTGGGAGAGACCCAGTACTTC
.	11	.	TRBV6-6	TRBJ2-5	CASSHQETQYF	TGTGCCAGCAGTCACCAAGAGACCCAGTACTTC
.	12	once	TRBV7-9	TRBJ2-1	CASSSGTHQEFF	TGTGCCAGCAGCTCTGGGACTCACCAAGAGTTCTTC
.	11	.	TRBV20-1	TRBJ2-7	CSGFSSYEQYF	TGCAGTGGGTTCAGTTCCTACGAGCAGTACTTC
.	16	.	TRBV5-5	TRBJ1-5	CASSSQLSGVGQPQHF	TGTGCCAGCAGCTCCCAACTGTCAGGGGTCGGGCAGCCCCAGCATTTT
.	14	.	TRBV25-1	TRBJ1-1	CASRSGTPNTEAFF	TGTGCCAGCAGGTCCGGGACTCCCAACACTGAAGCTTTCTTT
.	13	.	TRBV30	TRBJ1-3	CARDVADGNTIYF	TGTGCCCGGGACGTTGCGGATGGAAACACCATATATTTT